The 15 T cell receptor beta chains given below trace back to one sample, sequenced in a study of blood T cell repertoires in COVID-19. The method was immunoSEQ multiplex PCR; TCRdb's version includes in-frame clones alone and lacks a portion of them. In the table there are 150,000 to 200,000 clones, about 80% of which are singletons. Sequenced: peripheral blood. The receptors were gathered from a human donor with acute or convalescent COVID-19. The donor label of this sample is uncertain.

The chain recombines TRBV27 with TRBJ2-3; no clear D gene. Germline V gene sequence: CDR1 MNHEY, CDR2 SMNVEV (reference sequence). V lost 5 bases and J 0 bases, leaving 3 bases between the germline ends. This CDR3 comprises 12 residues. The CDR3 is CASSPSTDTQYF. The DNA for the CDR3 is TGTGCCAGCAGTCCGAGCACAGATACGCAGTATTTT.

The sample holds one count of this clone. The V and J genes are TRBV11-2 and TRBJ1-1; 8 bases agree with TRBD1. The CDR3 runs to 16 residues. V was pared by 1 base and J by 1 base, with 5 bases of the junction left unmatched. Germline-derived CDR1 and CDR2 are SGHAT and FQNNGV. This chain's CDR3 is CASSLGTGLQNTEAFF. The CDR3, as DNA: TGTGCCAGCAGCTTAGGGACAGGGCTCCAGAACACTGAAGCTTTCTTT.

This clone was seen more than once but under ten times. This sequence joins TRBV29-1 and TRBJ2-1; the match to TRBD2 covers 7 bases. The CDR3 contains 11 residues. Germline V lookup: CDR1 SQVTM, CDR2 ANQGSEA. Trimming cost V 0 bases and J 10 bases; bases outside gene matches: 0. The CDR3 loop reads CSVEEGGEQFF. The CDR3 DNA sequence: TGCAGCGTTGAAGAGGGAGGGGAGCAGTTCTTC.

The chain links TRBV5-1 to TRBJ1-1; D may be TRBD1 (5 bases). This CDR3 has 14 residues. Germline V lookup: CDR1 SGHRS, CDR2 YFSETQ. Trimming cost V 4 bases and J 4 bases, with 14 bases left between them. CDR3 sequence: CASSPSGGGTEAFF. CDR3 in DNA: TGCGCCAGCAGCCCCTCGGGGGGGGGCACTGAAGCTTTCTTT.

The V call is TRBV3-1 (or the pseudogene TRBV3-2), the J call TRBJ2-2; 9 bases fit TRBD2. This CDR3 is built from 17 residues. The J segment lost 5 bases and the V segment lost 2 bases, leaving 9 bases of the junction unmatched. From germline, CDR1 is LGHDT and CDR2 YNNKEL (reference sequence). The CDR3 bases are TGTGCCAGCAGCCAAACCTTTAGCGGGAGTTGGACCGGGGAGCTGTTTTTT. Its protein product is CASSQTFSGSWTGELFF.

The J gene is TRBJ1-6, the V gene TRBV6-5, with a possible D match to TRBD1 (6 bases). Germline loops: CDR1 MNHEY, CDR2 SVGAGI. There are 15 residues in the CDR3. Trimming removed 5 bases at V and 8 bases at J, with 16 bases between. The CDR3 sequence: CASSTSGAGYSPLHF. CDR3 coding DNA: TGTGCCAGCAGTACTTCAGGGGCCGGTTATTCACCCCTCCACTTT.

The V call is TRBV29-1, the J call TRBJ1-2; D is uncertain. This CDR3 contains 14 residues. Trimming pared 0 bases from V and 4 bases from J, leaving 12 bases between. Germline-derived CDR1 and CDR2 are SQVTM and ANQGSEA. The DNA for the CDR3 is TGCAGCGTTGAAGATAGAAGAAGAGGCTATGGCTACACCTTC. As protein: CSVEDRRRGYGYTF.

This clone was detected once. The V call is TRBV3-1 (or the pseudogene TRBV3-2), the J call TRBJ1-1, with 9 bases that match TRBD1. Germline CDR1 and CDR2: LGHDT and YNNKEL (reference sequence). J lost 5 bases, V lost 2 bases, and 9 bases had no gene match. The CDR3 consists of 16 residues. The chain's CDR3 is CASSQSPTGGGTEAFF. The CDR3 DNA follows: TGTGCCAGCAGCCAATCCCCGACAGGGGGTGGAACTGAAGCTTTCTTT.

V gene TRBV12-5 combines with J gene TRBJ1-1; 7 nucleotides agree with TRBD1. CDR3 size: 18 residues. The junction had 13 bases not matched to a gene; V was cut back by 0 bases and J by 3 bases. Germline CDR1 and CDR2: LGHNT and FRNRAP. Here the CDR3 reads CASGLVRPGGFKDTEAFF. The CDR3 DNA is TGTGCTAGTGGTTTGGTAAGGCCAGGGGGATTTAAGGACACTGAAGCTTTCTTT.

In nucleotides, the CDR3 is TGTGCCAGCAGCCCAGCGGGGCGGGGGGAGCTGTTTTTT. It yields the protein CASSPAGRGELFF. The rearrangement uses TRBV7-3 and TRBJ2-2; 7 bases agree with TRBD2. The V and J ends lost 5 bases and 8 bases, in that order; junction bases with no gene match: 5. The CDR3 is made up of 13 amino acids. Germline values: CDR1 SGHTA, CDR2 FQGTGA.

In this sample, this clone turned up once. V gene TRBV28 combines with J gene TRBJ2-1, with 16 bases matching TRBD2. V lost 6 bases and J lost 4; bases outside the gene matches: 9. The germline V gene has CDR1 MDHEN and CDR2 SYDVKM. The CDR3 is 18 residues long. CDR3 in DNA: TGTGCCAGCAGAGGGGGACTAGCGGGAGGGTGGGGGTACAATGAGCAGTTCTTC. This codes for CASRGGLAGGWGYNEQFF.

The rearrangement joins TRBV6-5 to TRBJ1-1, with 10 bases identical to TRBD1. Germline V gene data show CDR1 as MNHEY and CDR2 as SVGAGI. This CDR3 spans 13 amino acids. The V segment lost 5 bases and the J segment 4 bases; nucleotides outside the gene matches: 1. This CDR3 reads CASSRQGATEAFF. CDR3 DNA: TGTGCCAGCAGTCGACAGGGGGCCACTGAAGCTTTCTTT.

The chain links TRBV5-6 to TRBJ1-5; TRBD1 agrees at 9 bases. Germline V lookup: CDR1 SGHDT, CDR2 YYEEEE. V trimming: 4 bases; J trimming: 2 bases; junction bases outside the gene matches: 7. The CDR3 is 16 residues long. CDR3 DNA: TGTGCCAGCAGCCAAACAGGGGGCGCAGGCAATCAGCCCCAGCATTTT. Encoded protein: CASSQTGGAGNQPQHF.

This clone is a singleton in its sample. The chain uses TRBV7-6 and TRBJ2-2; D is undetermined. The CDR3 loop spans 13 amino acids. V was cut by 7 bases and J by 9 bases, with 15 bases left in between. CDR1 is SGHVS and CDR2 is FNYEAQ in the germline V gene. As DNA, the CDR3 is TGTGCCAGCACCAGGCCGTTTGACCGGGAGCTGTTTTTT. Translated, it gives CASTRPFDRELFF.

The V gene is TRBV27, the J gene TRBJ1-1; 7 bases match TRBD1. This CDR3 region has 14 residues. Germline values: CDR1 MNHEY, CDR2 SMNVEV (reference sequence). The ends lost 6 bases at V and 3 bases at J; junction bases unmatched: 7. CDR3 residues: CASRRGDRDTEAFF. As DNA, the CDR3 is TGTGCCAGCAGACGCGGCGACAGGGACACTGAAGCTTTCTTT.